Each of the 16 T cell receptor beta chains below was sequenced from the same sample in a study of shared clonotypes between healthy human individuals. The method was immunoSEQ multiplex PCR; TCRdb's version includes in-frame clones alone and lacks a portion of them. The table has 780,000 or so clones, around 70% seen once. The specimen sequenced was memory CD4+ T cells sorted from blood. Subset described: CD45RA-negative fraction. The receptors derive from a young woman in good health.

V usage is TRBV25-1 and J usage is TRBJ2-7, with 10 bases lining up with TRBD2. Germline V CDR1 and CDR2: MGHDK, SYGVNS. With V trimmed by 5 bases and J by 5 bases, 12 bases remained unmatched. The CDR3 is made up of 16 amino acids. Here the CDR3 DNA reads TGTGCCAGCAGTTTTCAAAGCGGGAGGGCCTTTGACGAGCAGTACTTC. It translates to CASSFQSGRAFDEQYF.

V is TRBV2 and J is TRBJ2-7; the D gene is possibly TRBD2 (5 bases). V lost 0 bases to trimming and J lost 4 bases, with 13 bases between them. This CDR3 contains 15 residues. The V gene's germline CDR1 is SNHLY and CDR2 FYNNEI. The CDR3 is CASSEASGWDYEQYF. Here the CDR3 DNA reads TGTGCCAGCAGTGAAGCGTCGGGGTGGGATTACGAGCAGTACTTC.

Written as DNA, the CDR3 is TGTGCCAGCAGTTTTAGCGGTCAACCCTACGAGCAGTACTTC. It specifies CASSFSGQPYEQYF. The chain employs TRBV28 and TRBJ2-7, with D maybe TRBD2 (6 bases). This CDR3 is 14 amino acids long. Trimming cost V 3 bases and J 2 bases, with 11 bases left between them. CDR1 and CDR2 from the germline V gene are MDHEN and SYDVKM.

The V and J genes are TRBV7-9 and TRBJ2-7, with TRBD2 matching 7 bases. In germline, CDR1 is SEHNR, CDR2 FQNEAQ (reference sequence). The junction had 8 bases not matched to a gene; V was cut back by 4 bases and J by 5 bases. The CDR3 contains 14 residues. The chain's CDR3 is CASSSPRGGHEQYF. The DNA for the CDR3 is TGTGCCAGCAGCTCCCCAAGGGGAGGGCACGAGCAGTACTTC.

The chain links TRBV6-1 to TRBJ2-1; D remains ambiguous. CDR1 is MNHNS and CDR2 is SASEGT in the germline V gene. V lost 9 bases, J lost 0 bases, and 9 bases lay in between. This CDR3 comprises 13 residues. CDR3 protein: CASPGLSYNEQFF. The CDR3 region has the DNA TGTGCCAGTCCGGGTCTCTCCTACAATGAGCAGTTCTTC.

The chain is built from TRBV6-5 and TRBJ1-1, with D unresolved. Germline V gene lookup returns CDR1 MNHEY and CDR2 SVGAGI. With 2 bases removed from V and 0 bases from J, the gap between germline ends came to 7 bases. The CDR3 loop spans 14 amino acids. The CDR3 coding sequence is TGTGCCAGCAGTTACGGTTCAATGAACACTGAAGCTTTCTTT. Translated, it gives CASSYGSMNTEAFF.

The chain employs TRBV28 and TRBJ1-5; weak D call: TRBD1 (6 bases). The germline V gene has CDR1 MDHEN and CDR2 SYDVKM. The CDR3 has 16 residues. Trimming removed 1 base at V and 2 bases at J, with 12 bases between. CDR3: CASSLFGGAGNQPQHF. The CDR3 nucleotides are TGTGCCAGCAGTTTATTCGGGGGGGCCGGCAATCAGCCCCAGCATTTT.

This clone occurred a few times. The genes are TRBV5-1 and TRBJ2-7; 9 bases align to TRBD1. The CDR3 extends over 15 amino acids. V lost 0 bases to trimming and J lost 6 bases; unmatched junction nucleotides: 7. The germline gives CDR1 SGHRS, CDR2 YFSETQ. CDR3 DNA: TGCGCCAGCAGCTTGGGGGACAGGGATAAAATCGAGCAGTACTTC. Protein sequence: CASSLGDRDKIEQYF. Drawing the rest from reference TRBV5-1 and TRBJ2-7, the complete variable domain is KAGVTQTPRYLIKTRGQQVTLSCSPISGHRSVSWYQQTPGQGLQFLFEYFSETQRNKGNFPGRFSGRQFSNSRSEMNVSTLELGDSALYLCASSLGDRDKIEQYFGPGTRLTVT.

This clone was found a few times. The chain combines TRBV19 with TRBJ1-1, with D unresolved. This CDR3 is built from 14 residues. CDR1 is LNHDA and CDR2 is SQIVND in the germline V gene (reference sequence). Between the trimmed V and J ends, which lost 6 bases and 1 base, there was a span of 12 bases. CDR3 nucleotide sequence: TGTGCCAGTAGCCTAATTGGCAAGAACACTGAAGCTTTCTTT. Translation gives CASSLIGKNTEAFF.

J is TRBJ1-4 and V is TRBV29-1; 8 bases are a match to TRBD1. Germline-derived CDR1 and CDR2 are SQVTM and ANQGSEA. The CDR3 runs 15 residues. The ends lost 6 bases at V and 7 bases at J; junction bases unmatched: 13. CDR3 DNA sequence: TGCAGCGTCCCCACCTGGACAGGGACGACTGAAAAACTGTTTTTT. This translates into CSVPTWTGTTEKLFF. Together with reference TRBV29-1 and TRBJ1-4, the CDR3 gives the full variable domain: SAVISQKPSRDICQRGTSLTIQCQVDSQVTMMFWYRQQPGQSLTLIATANQGSEATYESGFVIDKFPISRPNLTFSTLTVSNMSPEDSSIYLCSVPTWTGTTEKLFFGSGTQLSVL.

The J gene is TRBJ2-7, the V gene TRBV28, with 7 positions matching TRBD1. With V trimmed by 5 bases and J by 1 base, 8 bases remained unmatched. CDR1 MDHEN and CDR2 SYDVKM come from the germline V gene. The length of the CDR3 is 15 residues. The CDR3, as DNA: TGTGCCAGCAGTCCGGAGACAGGGCGATCCTACGAGCAGTACTTC. This gives the protein CASSPETGRSYEQYF.

This clone has ten or more counts. V is TRBV6-1 and J is TRBJ1-1; a weak D match, TRBD1 (5 bases). This CDR3 contains 13 residues. V gave up 6 bases and J gave up 1 base, with 9 bases separating them. In germline, CDR1 is MNHNS, CDR2 SASEGT. CDR3 amino acids: CASRRQSNTEAFF. The CDR3 region has the DNA TGTGCCAGCAGGAGACAGTCGAACACTGAAGCTTTCTTT.

This clone was found a few times. The rearrangement uses TRBV6-1 and TRBJ2-3, with D uncertain. This CDR3 has 12 residues. V was cut by 4 bases and J by 6 bases, with 8 bases left in between. Germline V lookup: CDR1 MNHNS, CDR2 SASEGT. CDR3 DNA sequence: TGTGCCAGCAGTGGTCATGAGGATACGCAGTATTTT. Its translation is CASSGHEDTQYF.

A note on this clone: Other DNA sequences within the sample encode an identical CDR3. The chain combines TRBV6-1 with TRBJ2-7; TRBD1 matches at 7 bases. This CDR3 has 14 residues. After removal of 2 bases from V and 1 base from J, the junction contained 2 bases not matched to a gene. Germline lookup yields CDR1 MNHNS and CDR2 SASEGT. CDR3 in DNA: TGTGCCAGCAGTGAACGGGGACAGTCCTACGAGCAGTACTTC. It encodes CASSERGQSYEQYF.

CDR3 region: CASSLEGDTGQYF. DNA for the CDR3: TGTGCCAGCAGCTTAGAGGGAGACACCGGGCAGTACTTC. The V call is TRBV11-3, the J call TRBJ2-7; a possible D gene is TRBD2 (5 bases). The CDR3 is made up of 13 amino acids. In germline, CDR1 is SGHNT, CDR2 YENEEA. With 0 bases removed from V and 9 bases from J, the gap between germline ends came to 12 bases.

This clone was seen more than once but under ten times. The genes are TRBV30 and TRBJ1-1, with 7 bases fitting TRBD1. This CDR3 region has 14 residues. V lost 5 bases, J lost 0 bases, and 6 bases stayed unmatched. Per germline, CDR1 GTSNPN and CDR2 SVGIG (reference sequence). The CDR3 loop is CAWGSGTVNTEAFF. The CDR3 coding sequence is TGTGCCTGGGGTTCCGGGACAGTGAACACTGAAGCTTTCTTT.